This TCR beta chain appears in the sequencing data of a study of monozygotic twins with inflammatory bowel disease. Study-level points and caveats: There was no way to distinguish the different T cell subtypes.

Comments on this clonotype: Its cognate antigen is unknown.

From germline, CDR1 is SNHLY and CDR2 FYNNEI. CDR3 size: 13 residues. TCRdb re-analyzed the 5' RACE reads; it lists each CDR3 protein once, without DNA. Its table lists roughly 140,000 distinct CDR3 sequences. The chain recombines TRBV2 with TRBJ2-7. The specimen sequenced was blood. This receptor was taken from a human donor with ulcerative colitis or Crohn's disease, or a healthy co-twin of an affected twin (not recorded which). The CDR3: CASSEQISYEQYF.